The source of this T cell receptor (beta chain) is a study of cytomegalovirus exposure and HLA in healthy donors. General study results and limits: Most CMV-associated TCR beta chains appeared HLA-restricted in a later analysis. Judged likely to be a sequencing artifact was a cluster of highly shared sequence variants. CMV antigen specificity of three CMV-associated chains was confirmed in vitro.

Details on this clone: Its antigen is not identified.

There are 15 residues in the CDR3. Trimming removed 7 bases at V and 3 bases at J, with 15 bases between. The germline CDR1 and CDR2 sequences are MNHNS and SASEGT. Primers included in the PCR were 60 Vbeta and 13 Jbeta primers. Measured with immunoSEQ multiplex PCR; TCRdb has only the in-frame clones, and not every one. The data show over 200,000 clones, about 80% seen once. Sequencing input: PBMCs. This clonotype was sampled from a woman in her 40s in good health and CMV-seronegative. V gene TRBV6-1 combines with J gene TRBJ2-2, with D perhaps TRBD2 (6 bases). The CDR3 region is CASTRERGYTGELFF. Here the CDR3 DNA reads TGTGCCAGCACGCGTGAACGGGGGTACACCGGGGAGCTGTTTTTT.